The TCR beta chain under discussion was sequenced for a study of blood T cell repertoires in COVID-19. In the study overall: The origin of the acute and convalescent COVID-19 samples was the United States, Italy and Spain. The cDNA or gDNA used as material had been derived from T cells, B-cell-depleted T cells, or PBMCs.

The CDR3 spans 15 residues. V was pared by 4 bases and J by 2 bases, with 14 bases between. Germline V gene lookup returns CDR1 SNHLY and CDR2 FYNNEI. The method was immunoSEQ multiplex PCR; TCRdb's version includes in-frame clones alone and lacks a portion of them. The table has 40,000 or so clones, roughly 85% seen once. Sequencing input: peripheral blood. This chain connects TRBV2 to TRBJ2-5; a weak D match, TRBD2 (6 bases). This TCR was recovered from a woman in her 70s in a cohort sampled during active COVID-19. CDR3: CASSVESGGQETQYF. As DNA, the CDR3 is TGTGCCAGCAGTGTGGAGAGCGGAGGGCAAGAGACCCAGTACTTC.